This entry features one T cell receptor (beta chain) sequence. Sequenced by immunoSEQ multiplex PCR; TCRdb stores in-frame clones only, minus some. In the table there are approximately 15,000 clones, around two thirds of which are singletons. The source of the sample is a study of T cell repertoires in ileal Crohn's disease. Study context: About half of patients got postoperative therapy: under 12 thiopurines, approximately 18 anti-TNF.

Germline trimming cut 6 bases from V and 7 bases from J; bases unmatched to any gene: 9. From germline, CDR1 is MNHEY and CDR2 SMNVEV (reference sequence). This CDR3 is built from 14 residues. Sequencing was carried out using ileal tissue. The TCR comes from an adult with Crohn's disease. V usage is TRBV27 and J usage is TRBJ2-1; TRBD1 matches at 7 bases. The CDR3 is CASRRQGRVNEQFF. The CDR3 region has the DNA TGTGCCAGCAGGAGACAGGGACGAGTGAATGAGCAGTTCTTC.